This T cell receptor beta chain was documented in a study of shared clonotypes between healthy human individuals. Study conclusions and caveats: The study sampled only blood, and tissue repertoires likely differ.

Germline assignment: CDR1 SEHNR and CDR2 FQNEAQ (reference sequence). The CDR3 sequence is 16 residues long. Trimming cost V 6 bases and J 6 bases; bases outside gene matches: 12. Every unsorted PBMC PCR replicate was loaded with approximately 0.3 ug DNA, tens of thousands of T cell genomes. Libraries were prepared by immunoSEQ multiplex PCR; TCRdb keeps only in-frame clonotypes and omits some of them. Among approximately 440,000 clones, approximately 80% were seen once, and the ten largest hold 12%. Notes on this clone: Its antigen is not identified.

Those who donated were healthy HIV-negative adults, with no recent acute infections or vaccinations reported. The rearrangement uses TRBV7-9 and TRBJ2-1; TRBD1 aligns across 9 bases. The sample taken for sequencing was PBMCs. The clonotype comes from a woman aged 35 to 49 in good health. Some clones in this sample may be carry-over from other donors' samples. CDR3 bases: TGTGCCAGCAGGAAACAGGGGGCGGGAATTGGCAATGAGCAGTTCTTC. This codes for CASRKQGAGIGNEQFF.